One and the same sample provided the 8 T cell receptor beta chains below, sequenced in a study of blood T cell repertoires in COVID-19. Data came from immunoSEQ multiplex PCR; TCRdb stores just in-frame clones and leaves some out. This table has about 270,000 clones, around nine tenths appearing once. Material: peripheral blood. Source of these receptors: a man in his forties or fifties with active or convalescent COVID-19.

The CDR3 DNA reads as TGCGCCAGCTCGGAAACCGGGACAGGGGGAACTGAAGCTTTCTTT. Protein product: CASSETGTGGTEAFF. The rearrangement links TRBV5-1 to TRBJ1-1, with 11 bases fitting TRBD1. Trimming at V came to 7 bases and at J to 5 bases, leaving 10 bases not matched to a gene. The CDR3 has 15 amino acids. The germline CDR1 and CDR2 sequences are SGHRS and YFSETQ.

CDR3 sequence (DNA): TGTGCCAGCCTATGGGGGACAGGGGTCTACGAGCAGTACTTC. Encoded protein: CASLWGTGVYEQYF. The rearrangement uses TRBV2 and TRBJ2-7; the match to TRBD1 covers 10 bases. Looked up from germline, CDR1 is SNHLY and CDR2 is FYNNEI. The CDR3 extends over 14 amino acids. The ends lost 8 bases at V and 3 bases at J; junction bases unmatched: 7.

The rearrangement links TRBV5-6 to TRBJ2-7, with 10 bases matching TRBD1. V was pared by 4 bases and J by 2 bases, with 3 bases of the junction left unmatched. The germline CDR1 and CDR2 sequences are SGHDT and YYEEEE. The CDR3 runs 14 residues. The CDR3 sequence is CASSGDRGAYEQYF. DNA for the CDR3: TGTGCCAGCAGCGGGGACAGGGGCGCCTACGAGCAGTACTTC. The whole variable domain, filled in from reference TRBV5-6 and TRBJ2-7, reads DAGVTQSPTHLIKTRGQQVTLRCSPKSGHDTVSWYQQALGQGPQFIFQYYEEEERQRGNFPDRFSGHQFPNYSSELNVNALLLGDSALYLCASSGDRGAYEQYFGPGTRLTVT.

J is TRBJ1-1 and V is TRBV2; D may be TRBD1 (5 bases). Germline V gives CDR1 SNHLY, CDR2 FYNNEI. This CDR3 has 14 amino acids. V lost 2 bases and J lost 1, with 8 bases in between. CDR3 in DNA: TGTGCCAGCAGTGAAATTCAGGGGAACACTGAAGCTTTCTTT. Protein product: CASSEIQGNTEAFF.

The rearrangement uses TRBV6-5 and TRBJ1-3; D is ambiguous. Germline CDR1 reads MNHEY; CDR2 reads SVGAGI. V gave up 5 bases and J gave up 0 bases, with 11 bases separating them. The CDR3 has 15 residues. The DNA of the CDR3 is TGTGCCAGCAGTCCCGGGAGGAACTCTGGAAACACCATATATTTT. It yields the protein CASSPGRNSGNTIYF.

In its sample, this clone was seen once. J is TRBJ1-1 and V is TRBV5-1; D may be TRBD1 (5 bases). Germline CDR1 reads SGHRS; CDR2 reads YFSETQ. Trimming shortened V by 4 bases and J by 2 bases, and 9 bases separated the two germline ends. The CDR3 has 13 residues. CDR3 sequence reads: CASSLDINTEAFF. The CDR3 coding sequence is TGCGCCAGCAGCCTGGACATCAACACTGAAGCTTTCTTT.

This chain uses TRBV25-1 with TRBJ2-3, with 8 bases lining up with TRBD2. Germline CDR1 MGHDK, CDR2 SYGVNS. The J segment lost 4 bases and the V segment lost 8 bases, leaving 8 bases of the junction unmatched. The CDR3 contains 14 residues. The CDR3 DNA is TGTGCCAGCGGGATAGCGGGGCTTGCAGATACGCAGTATTTT. Translation gives CASGIAGLADTQYF.

The V gene is TRBV4-1, the J gene TRBJ2-7; TRBD2 matches 10 bases. CDR1 is MGHRA, CDR2 YSYEKL, per germline. The CDR3 extends over 15 amino acids. Trimming took 0 bases from V and 3 from J; bases not matched to a gene: 2. The DNA of the CDR3 is TGCGCCAGCAGCCAAGAACTAGCGGGATACTACGAGCAGTACTTC. Amino acids: CASSQELAGYYEQYF.